What follows is one T cell receptor beta chain and its context. V gave up 0 bases and J gave up 2 bases, with 8 bases separating them. Germline-derived CDR1 and CDR2 are DFQATT and SNEGSKA (reference sequence). The CDR3 consists of 14 residues. This record comes from a study of blood T cells in healthy people across ages. The second PCR ran about 6 to 12 cycles with a sample-barcoded 5' primer and J-beta primers. Each CDR3 protein is one row after TCRdb ran MiXCR on the 5' RACE reads. The table shows around 800,000 distinct CDR3 sequences, with 60% to 80% occurring only once. Approximately 9.1 milliliters was the volume of peripheral blood drawn from each donor.

This clonotype originated in a man aged 25-40 years in good health. The sequenced sample was blood. The gene calls are TRBV20-1 and TRBJ2-1; weak D call: TRBD1 (6 bases). The chain's CDR3 is CSARDRGAYNEQFF. In nucleotides, the CDR3 is TGCAGTGCTAGAGACAGGGGAGCCTACAATGAGCAGTTCTTC.